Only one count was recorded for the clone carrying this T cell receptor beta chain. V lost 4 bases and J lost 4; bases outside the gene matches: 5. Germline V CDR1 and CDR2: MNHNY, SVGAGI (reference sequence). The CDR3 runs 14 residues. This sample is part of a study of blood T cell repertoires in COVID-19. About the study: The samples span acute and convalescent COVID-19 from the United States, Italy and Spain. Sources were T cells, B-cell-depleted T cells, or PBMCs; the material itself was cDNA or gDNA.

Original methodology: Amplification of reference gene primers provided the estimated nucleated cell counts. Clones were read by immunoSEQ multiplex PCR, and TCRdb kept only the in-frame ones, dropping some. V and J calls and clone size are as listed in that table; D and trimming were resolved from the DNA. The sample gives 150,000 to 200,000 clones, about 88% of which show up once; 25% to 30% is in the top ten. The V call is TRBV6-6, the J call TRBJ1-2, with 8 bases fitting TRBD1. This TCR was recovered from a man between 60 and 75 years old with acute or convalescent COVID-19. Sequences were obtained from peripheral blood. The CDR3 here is CASSLQGVGYGYTF. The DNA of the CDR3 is TGTGCCAGCAGTTTACAGGGGGTGGGCTATGGCTACACCTTC.